This TCR beta chain was profiled in a study of blood T cell repertoires in COVID-19. Across the whole study: T cells, B-cell-depleted T cells, or PBMCs supplied cDNA or gDNA.

V lost 5 bases and J lost 5, with 13 bases in between. The CDR3 has 14 amino acids. Germline CDR1 MNHEY, CDR2 SVGAGI. Data came from immunoSEQ multiplex PCR; TCRdb stores just in-frame clones and leaves some out. Among about 43,000 clones, 75% to 90% were seen once, and the ten largest hold 9.6%. The TCR was taken from a woman over 75 with active COVID-19. Sequenced: peripheral blood. V and J are TRBV6-5 and TRBJ2-1; a weak D match, TRBD2 (6 bases). CDR3 sequence (DNA): TGTGCCAGCAGTCGTACTAGCCCTAACAATGAGCAGTTCTTC. Its protein product is CASSRTSPNNEQFF.